The 19 T cell receptor beta chains in this list originate from one sample, sequenced in a study of persistence of HIV-infected CD4 T cells. No antigen is known for these receptors. This nonspecific control used anti-CD3/anti-CD28 bead stimulation of CD4+ T cells. Sorting selected CD4+ T cells upregulating both CD40 ligand and CD69. The libraries were made with immunoSEQ version 4 in survey mode. Measured with immunoSEQ multiplex PCR; TCRdb has only the in-frame clones, and not every one. The repertoire consists of more than 30,000 clones, with roughly 90% occurring once and the leading ten covering about 1.3%. The sample was CD4+ T cells sorted from PBMCs after approximately 20-hour stimulation, taken from a patient who received antiretroviral therapy. These receptors all stem from an adult man with HIV who was CMV-seropositive.

Turning to this clone: At one end the junction does not follow the germline gene, possibly because of a read error. The chain links TRBV5-5 to TRBJ1-2; D is ambiguous. The CDR3 covers 15 residues. Germline CDR1 SGHKS, CDR2 YYEKEE (reference sequence). The CDR3 spells CASRLGTGWNYGYTF. CDR3 coding DNA: TGTGCCAGCAGATTGGGAACGGGGTGGAACTATGGCTACACCTTC.

The chain couples TRBV18 to TRBJ2-7, with 9 bases fitting TRBD2. This CDR3 has 18 amino acids. The V segment lost 2 bases and the J segment 4 bases; nucleotides outside the gene matches: 15. Looked up from germline, CDR1 is KGHSH and CDR2 is LQKENI. CDR3 in amino acids: CASSPYPGGGRGSYEQYF. In nucleotides, the CDR3 is TGTGCCAGCTCACCATATCCGGGAGGCGGGAGGGGATCATACGAGCAGTACTTC.

CDR3 loop: CASSPGQGVRYEQYF. The CDR3 coding sequence is TGCGCCAGCAGCCCCGGACAGGGGGTCCGATACGAGCAGTACTTC. The chain is built from TRBV10-2 and TRBJ2-7; 10 nucleotides match TRBD1. Unmatched junction bases numbered 9, after V lost 6 bases and J lost 4 bases. Looked up from germline, CDR1 is WSHSY and CDR2 is SAAADI. CDR3 length: 15 residues.

The chain combines TRBV11-3 with TRBJ1-1, with D unclear. CDR3 size: 13 residues. The germline gives CDR1 SGHNT, CDR2 YENEEA. V gave up 0 bases and J gave up 10 bases, with 12 bases separating them. CDR3 sequence: CASSLDRRNRAFF. The CDR3 coding sequence is TGTGCCAGCAGCTTAGATCGAAGGAATCGAGCTTTCTTT. Full variable domain (remainder filled in from reference TRBV11-3 and TRBJ1-1): EAGVVQSPRYKIIEKKQPVAFWCNPISGHNTLYWYLQNLGQGPELLIRYENEEAVDDSQLPKDRFSAERLKGVDSTLKIQPAELGDSAVYLCASSLDRRNRAFFGQGTRLTVV.

The chain has TRBV7-2 and TRBJ2-7, with 8 bases lining up with TRBD2. The V gene end was trimmed by 1 base and the J gene end by 0 bases; junction bases not matched to a gene: 5. CDR1 and CDR2 (germline): SGHTA, FQGNSA. The CDR3 loop spans 16 amino acids. CDR3 loop: CASSLVSSGFSYEQYF. The CDR3 nucleotides read TGTGCCAGCAGCTTAGTATCTAGCGGGTTCTCCTACGAGCAGTACTTC.

This rearrangement joins TRBV6-2 or TRBV6-3 to TRBJ1-1, with a possible D match to TRBD1 (6 bases). The CDR3 runs to 15 residues. V was cut by 4 bases and J by 3 bases, with 15 bases left in between. CDR1 is MNHEY, CDR2 SVGEGT, per germline. The CDR3 nucleotides are TGTGCCAGCAGTTTCGCGGGGGGCTTGGACACTGAAGCTTTCTTT. Amino acids: CASSFAGGLDTEAFF.

The chain is built from TRBV11-3 and TRBJ2-3; weak D call: TRBD1 (7 bases). Trimming took off 0 bases at V and 2 bases at J, with 15 bases between the two ends. The CDR3 length is 17 residues. Germline lookup yields CDR1 SGHNT and CDR2 YENEEA. CDR3 sequence: CASSLERRGRNTDTQYF. CDR3 nucleotides: TGTGCCAGCAGCTTAGAGAGGAGGGGGCGAAACACAGATACGCAGTATTTT.

The chain is built from TRBV30 and TRBJ2-3; D may match TRBD1 or TRBD2 (6 bases each). The ends were cut back, 5 bases at V and 4 bases at J, with 19 bases in the middle. This CDR3 spans 15 amino acids. Germline V gene data show CDR1 as GTSNPN and CDR2 as SVGIG (reference sequence). CDR3 protein: CAWEGLRGGPDTQYF. CDR3 in DNA: TGTGCCTGGGAAGGCCTCAGGGGAGGACCAGATACGCAGTATTTT.

In the case of this clone: The junction and the germline gene differ at one end; a read error may be behind it. The V gene is TRBV19, the J gene TRBJ2-7; 10 bases are a match to TRBD1. CDR1 is LNHDA, CDR2 SQIVND, per germline (reference sequence). This CDR3 comprises 14 residues. CDR3 amino acids: CASSPTGGSNEQYF. CDR3 DNA sequence: TGTGCCAGTAGCCCGACAGGGGGCTCCAACGAGCAGTACTTC.

The rearrangement joins TRBV7-9 to TRBJ1-2; no definite D call. Germline CDR1 SEHNR, CDR2 FQNEAQ (reference sequence). The CDR3 extends over 13 amino acids. Trimming took off 3 bases at V and 8 bases at J, with 13 bases between the two ends. The CDR3 here is CASSFLALEGYTF. DNA for the CDR3: TGTGCCAGCAGCTTTTTGGCCCTGGAAGGCTACACCTTC.

V is TRBV18 and J is TRBJ1-2; the match to TRBD1 covers 9 bases. The CDR3 has 18 residues. With V trimmed by 2 bases and J by 0 bases, 10 bases remained unmatched. Germline V gene sequence: CDR1 KGHSH, CDR2 LQKENI. The CDR3: CASSPSRWGQGANYGYTF. The CDR3 DNA reads as TGTGCCAGCTCACCATCACGCTGGGGACAGGGCGCTAACTATGGCTACACCTTC.

The chain links TRBV6-2 or TRBV6-3 to TRBJ1-5; D possibly corresponds to TRBD1 (6 bases). V was trimmed by 0 bases and J by 3 bases, leaving 15 bases between them. The CDR3 has 17 residues. In germline, CDR1 is MNHEY, CDR2 SVGEGT. CDR3 bases: TGTGCCAGCAGTTACTCGTTAACAGGGTCCCCCAATCAGCCCCAGCATTTT. Translating gives CASSYSLTGSPNQPQHF.

The V and J genes are TRBV6-5 and TRBJ2-7; 7 bases are a match to TRBD2. CDR1 and CDR2 from the germline V gene are MNHEY and SVGAGI. The junction had 5 bases not matched to a gene; V was cut back by 6 bases and J by 3 bases. The CDR3 totals 13 residues. CDR3 DNA sequence: TGTGCCAGCAGCCTCGGGAGGCTCTACGAGCAGTACTTC. Translation gives CASSLGRLYEQYF.

V and J are TRBV5-1 and TRBJ1-1, with TRBD1 matching over 8 bases. CDR3 length: 15 amino acids. Germline CDR1 reads SGHRS; CDR2 reads YFSETQ. J lost 1 base, V lost 1 base, and 3 bases had no gene match. CDR3 protein: CASSLSTGGNTEAFF. DNA of the CDR3: TGCGCCAGCAGCTTGTCCACAGGGGGGAACACTGAAGCTTTCTTT.

This clone occurred a few times. The chain is built from TRBV10-3 and TRBJ1-1; D perhaps matches TRBD1 (6 bases). The CDR3 totals 12 residues. Between the trimmed V and J ends, which lost 5 bases and 6 bases, there was a span of 10 bases. The V gene's germline CDR1 is ENHRY and CDR2 SYGVKD. CDR3 nucleotides: TGTGCCATCAGTTCGACAGGCTCTGAAGCTTTCTTT. Protein sequence: CAISSTGSEAFF.

The CDR3 DNA is TGTGCCAGTAGTTCGGGACTAGCGGGCCAAGAGACCCAGTACTTC. Translation gives CASSSGLAGQETQYF. The chain links TRBV19 to TRBJ2-5, with 12 bases lining up with TRBD2. V was pared by 5 bases and J by 1 base, with 2 bases of the junction left unmatched. Germline V gives CDR1 LNHDA, CDR2 SQIVND (reference sequence). CDR3 length equals 15 residues.

The J gene is TRBJ1-2, the V gene TRBV5-6; D possibly corresponds to TRBD1 (6 bases). The length of the CDR3 is 14 residues. CDR1 and CDR2 from the germline V gene are SGHDT and YYEEEE. V lost 3 bases and J lost 5, with 14 bases in between. CDR3: CASSSQGNLYGYTF. The CDR3 nucleotides read TGTGCCAGCAGCTCGCAGGGGAACCTTTATGGCTACACCTTC.

The chain employs TRBV28 and TRBJ1-1; 7 bases map to TRBD1. The V segment lost 6 bases and the J segment 0 bases; nucleotides outside the gene matches: 4. Germline V gives CDR1 MDHEN, CDR2 SYDVKM. This CDR3 contains 14 residues. The CDR3 spells CASRTGTVNTEAFF. The CDR3 coding sequence is TGTGCCAGCAGAACCGGGACAGTGAACACTGAAGCTTTCTTT.

CDR3 amino acids: CSVEDSFIAGGSAHEQFF. The CDR3 DNA is TGCAGCGTTGAAGATTCCTTTATAGCGGGGGGTTCTGCCCATGAGCAGTTCTTC. This chain connects TRBV29-1 to TRBJ2-1, with 10 bases fitting TRBD2. This CDR3 is 18 amino acids long. V shed 0 bases, J shed 8 bases, and the junction held 16 bases outside the gene matches. Germline CDR1 SQVTM, CDR2 ANQGSEA.